The 10 T cell receptor beta chains below all came from one sample that was sequenced in a study of early T cells in non-severe SARS-CoV-2 infection. In TCRdb, the 5' RACE reads were re-called with MiXCR into one record per CDR3 protein. The sample carries some 85,000 distinct CDR3 sequences, roughly 13% recorded once. Sample: whole blood. The source is an adult who was a healthcare worker with PCR-confirmed SARS-CoV-2 infection or an uninfected control (not recorded which).

This clonotype showed up just once. V and J are TRBV12-3 or TRBV12-4 and TRBJ2-3; maybe TRBD1 (7 bases). The germline V and J ends were trimmed by 7 bases and 1 base, with 15 bases remaining between them. The CDR3 is 15 amino acids. The CDR3 loop reads CASTPGGHRTDTQYF. CDR3 DNA: TGTGCCAGCACCCCAGGGGGGCACCGCACAGATACGCAGTATTTT.

This clonotype was counted a few times. The chain is built from TRBV29-1 and TRBJ2-4; TRBD1 matches 11 bases. CDR1 is SQVTM and CDR2 is ANQGSEA in the germline V gene. The CDR3 is 13 amino acids. The V gene end was trimmed by 7 bases and the J gene end by 5 bases; junction bases not matched to a gene: 4. The CDR3 loop reads CSALDRGQNIQYF. CDR3 bases: TGCAGCGCCCTGGACAGGGGGCAAAACATTCAGTACTTC.

This clonotype was detected a few times. The chain recombines TRBV3-1 with TRBJ2-6, with a possible D match to TRBD1 (6 bases). This CDR3 is built from 20 residues. Germline V gene lookup returns CDR1 LGHDT and CDR2 YNNKEL (reference sequence). Trimming removed 5 bases at V and 4 bases at J, with 27 bases between. CDR3 nucleotides: TGTGCCAGCAGCGGAGACTTCCCCGGACAGTCATCTCACGGGGCCAACGTCCTGACTTTC. It codes for CASSGDFPGQSSHGANVLTF.

At least ten counts were recorded for this clonotype. V is TRBV28 and J is TRBJ1-1; possibly TRBD1 for D (6 bases). V lost 8 bases and J 0 bases, leaving 13 bases between the germline ends. Germline V gene sequence: CDR1 MDHEN, CDR2 SYDVKM. The CDR3 runs to 14 residues. DNA for the CDR3: TGTGCCAGCGGCGTGGGGGCCATGAACACTGAAGCTTTCTTT. This codes for CASGVGAMNTEAFF. Full variable domain (rest looked up from reference TRBV28 and TRBJ1-1): DVKVTQSSRYLVKRTGEKVFLECVQDMDHENMFWYRQDPGLGLRLIYFSYDVKMKEKGDIPEGYSVSREKKERFSLILESASTNQTSMYLCASGVGAMNTEAFFGQGTRLTVV.

This sequence joins TRBV4-3 and TRBJ1-2; D is undetermined. The CDR3 contains 14 residues. V lost 1 base and J lost 4, with 10 bases in between. CDR1 LGHNA and CDR2 YSLEER come from the germline V gene. Here the CDR3 reads CASSQGAGPYGYTF. As DNA, the CDR3 is TGCGCCAGCAGCCAAGGGGCCGGTCCCTATGGCTACACCTTC.

This clonotype appeared a few times. The chain has TRBV18 and TRBJ1-2; D gene ambiguous. Between the trimmed V and J ends, which lost 2 bases and 5 bases, there was a span of 15 bases. Germline values: CDR1 KGHSH, CDR2 LQKENI. The CDR3 is made up of 15 amino acids. CDR3: CASSPEPGTGYGYTF. The CDR3 region has the DNA TGTGCCAGCTCACCAGAGCCAGGAACGGGGTATGGCTACACCTTC.

Ten or more counts support this clonotype. The chain is built from TRBV9 and TRBJ1-4; 7 bases fit TRBD1. With V trimmed by 4 bases and J by 4 bases, 7 bases remained unmatched. Germline-derived CDR1 and CDR2 are SGDLS and YYNGEE. The CDR3 consists of 15 residues. As DNA, the CDR3 is TGTGCCAGCAGCCTCCTGGGACAGTTTAATGAAAAACTGTTTTTT. This encodes CASSLLGQFNEKLFF.

This clonotype was seen ten or more times. J is TRBJ2-7 and V is TRBV28; D possibly uses TRBD1 or TRBD2 (5 bases each). The CDR3 runs to 14 residues. Per the germline V gene, CDR1 is MDHEN and CDR2 is SYDVKM. V lost 6 bases and J 5 bases, leaving 17 bases between the germline ends. The CDR3 DNA reads as TGTGCCAGCAGCCAGAGGGGAGAAGTGAACGAGCAGTACTTC. It is translated as CASSQRGEVNEQYF.

Only a few counts were recorded for this clonotype. The chain joins TRBV18 to TRBJ2-2; maybe TRBD2 (6 bases). The CDR3 sequence is 16 residues long. Trimming pared 2 bases from V and 3 bases from J, leaving 13 bases between. Germline V gene sequence: CDR1 KGHSH, CDR2 LQKENI. CDR3 loop: CASSPSASVDTGELFF. The CDR3 DNA sequence: TGTGCCAGCTCACCAAGCGCTAGCGTGGACACCGGGGAGCTGTTTTTT.

The chain has TRBV11-2 and TRBJ2-1, with 10 bases fitting TRBD2. The CDR3 extends over 19 amino acids. The germline CDR1 and CDR2 sequences are SGHAT and FQNNGV. Trimming cost V 5 bases and J 5 bases; bases outside gene matches: 18. The CDR3 reads CASSPSSAGGPSFNNEQFF. CDR3 nucleotide sequence: TGTGCCAGCAGCCCCTCGTCAGCGGGGGGGCCGTCCTTCAACAATGAGCAGTTCTTC.